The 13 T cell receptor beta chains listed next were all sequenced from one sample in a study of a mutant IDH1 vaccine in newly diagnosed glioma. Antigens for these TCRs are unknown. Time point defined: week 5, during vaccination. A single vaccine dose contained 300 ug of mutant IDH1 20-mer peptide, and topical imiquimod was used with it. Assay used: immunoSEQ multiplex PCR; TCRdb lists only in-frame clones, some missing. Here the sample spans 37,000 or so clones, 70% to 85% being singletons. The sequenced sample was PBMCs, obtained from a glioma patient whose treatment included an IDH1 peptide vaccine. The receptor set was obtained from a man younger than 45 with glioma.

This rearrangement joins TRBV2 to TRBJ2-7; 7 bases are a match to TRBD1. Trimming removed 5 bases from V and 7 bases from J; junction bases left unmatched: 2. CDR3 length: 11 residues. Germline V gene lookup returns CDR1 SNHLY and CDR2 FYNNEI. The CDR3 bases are TGTGCCAGCAGTTGGACAGGAGAGCAGTACTTC. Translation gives CASSWTGEQYF.

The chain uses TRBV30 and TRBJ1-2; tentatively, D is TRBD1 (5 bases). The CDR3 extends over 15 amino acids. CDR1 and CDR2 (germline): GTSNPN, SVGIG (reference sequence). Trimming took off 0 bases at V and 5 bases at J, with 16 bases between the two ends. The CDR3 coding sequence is TGTGCCTGGAGTGTAGGAGGTGGGACCCGATATGGCTACACCTTC. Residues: CAWSVGGGTRYGYTF.

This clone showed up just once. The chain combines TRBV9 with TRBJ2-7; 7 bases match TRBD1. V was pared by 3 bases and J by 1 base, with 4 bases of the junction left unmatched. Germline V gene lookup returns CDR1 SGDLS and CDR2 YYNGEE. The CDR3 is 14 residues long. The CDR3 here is CASSEGGSSYEQYF. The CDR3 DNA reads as TGTGCCAGCAGCGAAGGGGGCTCTTCCTACGAGCAGTACTTC.

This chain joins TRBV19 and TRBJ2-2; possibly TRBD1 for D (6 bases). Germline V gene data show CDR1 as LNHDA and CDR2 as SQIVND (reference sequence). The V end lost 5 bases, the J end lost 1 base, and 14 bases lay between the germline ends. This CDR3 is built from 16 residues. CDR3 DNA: TGTGCCAGTAGTCCCCGACAGGTGAAGAACACCGGGGAGCTGTTTTTT. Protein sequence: CASSPRQVKNTGELFF.

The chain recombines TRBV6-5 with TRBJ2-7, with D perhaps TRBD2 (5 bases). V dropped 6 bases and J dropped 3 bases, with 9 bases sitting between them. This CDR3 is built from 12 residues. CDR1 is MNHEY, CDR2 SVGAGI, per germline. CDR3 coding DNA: TGTGCCAGCAGCCTCCGGGGCTACGAGCAGTACTTC. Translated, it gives CASSLRGYEQYF.

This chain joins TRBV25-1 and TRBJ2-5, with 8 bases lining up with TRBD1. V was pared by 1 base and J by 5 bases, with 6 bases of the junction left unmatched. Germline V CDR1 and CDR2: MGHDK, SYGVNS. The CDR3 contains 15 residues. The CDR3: CASSEFGRQGETQYF. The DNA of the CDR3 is TGTGCCAGCAGTGAATTTGGGCGACAGGGGGAGACCCAGTACTTC.

For the CDR3, the DNA is TGCGCCAGCAGTAGAGAACCAGGGCCCTACGAGCAGTACTTC. Its protein product is CASSREPGPYEQYF. The V gene is TRBV10-1, the J gene TRBJ2-7; D is possibly TRBD1 (5 bases). Looked up from germline, CDR1 is WNHNN and CDR2 is SYGVQD (reference sequence). This CDR3 comprises 14 residues. V was cut by 5 bases and J by 2 bases, with 13 bases left in between.

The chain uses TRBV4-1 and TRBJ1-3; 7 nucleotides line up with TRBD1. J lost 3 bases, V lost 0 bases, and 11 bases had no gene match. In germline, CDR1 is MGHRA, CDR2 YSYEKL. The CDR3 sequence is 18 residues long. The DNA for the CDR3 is TGCGCCAGCAGCCAAGAAGCACAGGGGAAGGTTCGTGGAAACACCATATATTTT. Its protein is CASSQEAQGKVRGNTIYF.

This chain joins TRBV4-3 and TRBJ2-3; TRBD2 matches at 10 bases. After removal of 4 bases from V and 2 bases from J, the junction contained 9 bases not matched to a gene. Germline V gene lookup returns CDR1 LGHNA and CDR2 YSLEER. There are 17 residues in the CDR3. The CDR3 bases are TGCGCCAGCAGCCGCGGGCTAGCGGGGGACGCCACAGATACGCAGTATTTT. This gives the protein CASSRGLAGDATDTQYF.

CDR3 nucleotides: TGCGCCAGCAGCCTTATCCCAGGGGGGGAAAAACTGTTTTTT. Protein product: CASSLIPGGEKLFF. The chain links TRBV4-1 to TRBJ1-4, with 7 bases aligning to TRBD1. The CDR3 spans 14 residues. V dropped 4 bases and J dropped 8; count of bases not matched to a gene: 7. The V gene's germline CDR1 is MGHRA and CDR2 YSYEKL.

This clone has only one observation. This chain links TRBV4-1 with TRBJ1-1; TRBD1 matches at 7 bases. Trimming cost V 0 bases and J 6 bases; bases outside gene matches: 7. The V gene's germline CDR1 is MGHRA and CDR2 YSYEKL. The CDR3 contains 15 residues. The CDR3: CASSQEGDSLSEAFF. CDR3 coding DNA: TGCGCCAGCAGCCAAGAGGGGGACAGTCTTTCTGAAGCTTTCTTT.

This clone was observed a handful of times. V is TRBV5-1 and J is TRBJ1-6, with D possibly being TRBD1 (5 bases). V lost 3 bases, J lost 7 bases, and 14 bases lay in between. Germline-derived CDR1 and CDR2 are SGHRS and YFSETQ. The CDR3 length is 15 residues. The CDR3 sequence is CASSSQRGGNSPLHF. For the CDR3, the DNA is TGCGCCAGCAGCTCCCAGAGGGGAGGGAATTCACCCCTCCACTTT.

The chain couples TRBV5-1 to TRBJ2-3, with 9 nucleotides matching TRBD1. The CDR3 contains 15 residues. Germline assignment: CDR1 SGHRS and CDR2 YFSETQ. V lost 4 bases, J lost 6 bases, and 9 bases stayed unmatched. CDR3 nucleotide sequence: TGCGCCAGCAGCAAGGACAGGGGTCCCGGGGATACGCAGTATTTT. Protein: CASSKDRGPGDTQYF.